This T cell receptor beta chain derives from a study of regulatory T cells in long-lasting Graves disease. Many counts were recorded for this clonotype. Arm-PCR of CDR3 regions and iRepertoire HTBI primers were the basis on which TCR beta libraries were built. Per the original methods: Throughout the samples, researchers identified roughly 60 TRBV and 12 to 15 TRBJ segments. TCRdb processed the multiplex PCR reads anew with MiXCR; each CDR3 protein has one entry. The V and J calls and clone size come from TCRdb's table, not from the authors' own analysis. This sample has about 440,000 distinct CDR3 sequences, with 15% to 20% found just once. Indicated time point: newly diagnosed GD, antithyroid drugs for less than 3 months. The TCR library used RNA extracted from PBMCs. CDR3 length: 13 residues. Germline CDR1 SGHTA, CDR2 FQGNSA. Trimming removed 8 bases at V and 5 bases at J, with 13 bases between. In addition, the sample was reused for a study of T cells in Graves' hyperthyroidism and ophthalmopathy. In that study: Each patient was aged 18 to 65 and had newly diagnosed hyperthyroidism of under 2 months' duration.

The sequence came from a woman between 18 and 29 years old with Graves disease. The sequenced sample was peripheral blood mononuclear cells (PBMCs), obtained at new diagnosis, from a patient treated with antithyroid drugs. The chain has TRBV7-2 and TRBJ2-1, with D possibly TRBD1 on 5 matching bases. The CDR3 spells CASLPRGNNEQFF. Written as DNA, the CDR3 is TGTGCCAGCCTCCCAAGGGGAAACAATGAGCAGTTCTTC.